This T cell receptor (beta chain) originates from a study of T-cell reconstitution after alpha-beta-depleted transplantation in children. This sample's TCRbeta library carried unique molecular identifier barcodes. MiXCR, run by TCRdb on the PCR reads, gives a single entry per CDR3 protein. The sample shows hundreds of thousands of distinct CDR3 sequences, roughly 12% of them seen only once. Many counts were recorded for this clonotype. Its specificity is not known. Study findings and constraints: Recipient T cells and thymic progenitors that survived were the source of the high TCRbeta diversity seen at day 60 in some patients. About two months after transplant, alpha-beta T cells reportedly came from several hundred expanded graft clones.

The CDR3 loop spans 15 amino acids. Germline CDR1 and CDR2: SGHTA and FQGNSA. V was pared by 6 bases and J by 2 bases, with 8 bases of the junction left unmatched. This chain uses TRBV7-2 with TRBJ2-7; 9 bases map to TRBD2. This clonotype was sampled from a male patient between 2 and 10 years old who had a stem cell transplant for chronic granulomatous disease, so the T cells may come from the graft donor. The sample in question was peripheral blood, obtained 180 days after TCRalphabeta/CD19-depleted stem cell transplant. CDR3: CASRPLAGLPYEQYF. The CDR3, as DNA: TGTGCCAGCAGGCCCCTAGCGGGGCTCCCCTACGAGCAGTACTTC.